A single sample is the source of the 4 T cell receptor beta chains below, sequenced in a study of blood T cell repertoires in COVID-19. Some clones are missing from TCRdb's copy, which holds only in-frame ones; the method was immunoSEQ multiplex PCR. The table shows 130,000 to 150,000 clones, with 65% to 90% occurring only once. The sequenced sample consisted of peripheral blood. These receptors were taken from a woman in her fifties or sixties in a cohort sampled during active or convalescent COVID-19.

The chain is built from TRBV2 and TRBJ1-6; D gene uncertain. Trimming cost V 2 bases and J 3 bases, with 8 bases left between them. In germline, CDR1 is SNHLY, CDR2 FYNNEI. CDR3 length: 15 residues. The DNA for the CDR3 is TGTGCCAGCAGTGAACTGGGCGACTATAATTCACCCCTCCACTTT. It encodes CASSELGDYNSPLHF.

A remark on this clone: Other DNA sequences in the sample encode the same CDR3. The chain couples TRBV11-2 to TRBJ2-7; TRBD2 matches at 8 bases. The CDR3 spans 14 residues. After removal of 0 bases from V and 4 bases from J, the junction contained 2 bases not matched to a gene. Germline loops: CDR1 SGHAT, CDR2 FQNNGV. In DNA, the CDR3 is TGTGCCAGCAGCTTAGACCGGGGGGGGTACGAGCAGTACTTC. Translation: CASSLDRGGYEQYF.

This chain connects TRBV5-6 to TRBJ1-3, with D perhaps matching TRBD1 (5 bases). CDR1 and CDR2 (germline): SGHDT, YYEEEE. This CDR3 spans 11 amino acids. With 3 bases removed from V and 11 bases from J, the gap between germline ends came to 9 bases. CDR3 nucleotide sequence: TGTGCCAGCAGCTCAGGGCAGGCCATATATTTT. It specifies CASSSGQAIYF.

The J gene is TRBJ2-1, the V gene TRBV6-5; possible D gene TRBD2, 6 bases. This CDR3 has 15 amino acids. The germline gives CDR1 MNHEY, CDR2 SVGAGI. Trimming pared 2 bases from V and 1 base from J, leaving 9 bases between. The CDR3 sequence: CASSYLGGSYNEQFF. As DNA, the CDR3 is TGTGCCAGCAGTTACCTGGGGGGTTCCTACAATGAGCAGTTCTTC.